A selection of T cell receptor beta chains follows, all from one sample in a study of beta chain features in type 1 diabetes. Here immunoSEQ multiplex PCR was the method, and the copy in TCRdb shows in-frame clones only, minus some. The table lists 150,000 to 200,000 clones, 7.5% to 10% of them singletons. Sequenced material: central memory CD4+ T cells from blood. These receptors all come from a woman aged 18-30 years in good health. The CDR3 runs from the conserved cysteine through the conserved F or W. The order of the fields is CDR3 protein, V gene, J gene.

CDR3 protein: CASSFGLAGGREQYF
V gene: TRBV11-3
J gene: TRBJ2-7

CDR3 protein: CSVYWDRANEQFF
V gene: TRBV29-1
J gene: TRBJ2-1

CDR3 protein: CASSSGRTEYTGELFF
V gene: TRBV5-1
J gene: TRBJ2-2

CDR3 protein: CASTGGWEQFF
V gene: TRBV19
J gene: TRBJ2-1

CDR3 protein: CSVDGKGNEQYF
V gene: TRBV29-1
J gene: TRBJ2-7

CDR3 protein: CASSLGAAGGLGMETQYF
V gene: TRBV7-2
J gene: TRBJ2-5

CDR3 protein: CASTGTGTSDTQYF
V gene: TRBV2
J gene: TRBJ2-3

CDR3 protein: CASSQDKDRGRLNEQFF
V gene: TRBV14
J gene: TRBJ2-1

CDR3 protein: CASSFVQGLSYNEQFF
V gene: TRBV7-2
J gene: TRBJ2-1

CDR3 protein: CASSYTRGDTQYF
V gene: TRBV6-5
J gene: TRBJ2-3

CDR3 protein: CASRMDRGSDTQYF
V gene: TRBV6-1
J gene: TRBJ2-3

CDR3 protein: CASSPRTGGSEAFF
V gene: TRBV7-2
J gene: TRBJ1-1

CDR3 protein: CSAPGNEKLFF
V gene: TRBV20-1
J gene: TRBJ1-4

CDR3 protein: CASSQVQTSGYEQYF
V gene: TRBV4-3
J gene: TRBJ2-7

CDR3 protein: CASSPLGANVLTF
V gene: TRBV11-1
J gene: TRBJ2-6

CDR3 protein: CASRPPSVNEQFF
V gene: TRBV11-3
J gene: TRBJ2-1